These 2 T cell receptor beta chains were all obtained from the same sample, sequenced in a study of blood T cell repertoires in COVID-19. The data were produced by immunoSEQ multiplex PCR, yet TCRdb's version contains in-frame clones alone and is incomplete. The sample includes nearly 45,000 clones, around 79% of them seen just once. The specimen sequenced was peripheral blood. These receptors all stem from a human donor in a cohort sampled during active COVID-19.

The V and J genes are TRBV11-2 and TRBJ2-1, with D uncertain. Germline values: CDR1 SGHAT, CDR2 FQNNGV. The CDR3 spans 15 residues. The V gene lost 1 base and the J gene lost 8 bases, with 15 bases spanning the gap. As DNA, the CDR3 is TGTGCCAGCAGCTTAGCCCTAGGCCATAATGATGAGCAGTTCTTC. Translated: CASSLALGHNDEQFF.

J is TRBJ2-1 and V is TRBV27; the match to TRBD2 covers 9 bases. CDR1 is MNHEY and CDR2 is SMNVEV in the germline V gene (reference sequence). Trimming cost V 7 bases and J 7 bases; bases outside gene matches: 17. The CDR3 length is 17 residues. DNA of the CDR3: TGTGCCAGCACCCTTTCGGTGGGGCGGGAGGGTTATAATGAGCAGTTCTTC. Translated: CASTLSVGREGYNEQFF.